The source of this TCR beta chain is a study of blood T cell repertoires in COVID-19. The CDR3 totals 12 residues. Germline CDR1 is SGHTS and CDR2 is YDEGEE. V lost 0 bases and J lost 4, with 4 bases in between. This clone was recorded a few times. Other DNA sequences of this sample code for an identical CDR3. In the original workflow: Reference gene primer amplification in the assay estimated nucleated cell counts. Sequencing was performed with immunoSEQ multiplex PCR; in TCRdb, only in-frame clones are kept and a portion is missing. V, J and clone size are those of that table, while D and trimming were read from the DNA. This table holds hundreds of thousands of clones, around 83% found once.

The clonotype comes from a woman aged 50 to 65 with acute or convalescent COVID-19. Sequenced material: peripheral blood. This chain connects TRBV5-8 to TRBJ1-2; D uncertain. In nucleotides, the CDR3 is TGTGCCAGCAGCTTGGCCAGCTATGGCTACACCTTC. This codes for CASSLASYGYTF.